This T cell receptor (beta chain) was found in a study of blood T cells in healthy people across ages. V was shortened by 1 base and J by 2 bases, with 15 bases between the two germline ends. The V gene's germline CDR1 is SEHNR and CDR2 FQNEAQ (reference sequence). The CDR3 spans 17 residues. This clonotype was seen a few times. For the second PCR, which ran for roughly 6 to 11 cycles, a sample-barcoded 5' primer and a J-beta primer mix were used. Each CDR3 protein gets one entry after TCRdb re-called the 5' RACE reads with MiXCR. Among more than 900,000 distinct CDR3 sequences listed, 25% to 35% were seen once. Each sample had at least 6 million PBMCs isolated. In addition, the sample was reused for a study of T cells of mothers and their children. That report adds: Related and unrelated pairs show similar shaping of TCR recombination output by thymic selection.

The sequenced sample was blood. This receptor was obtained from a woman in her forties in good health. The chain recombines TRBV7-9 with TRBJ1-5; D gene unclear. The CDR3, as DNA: TGTGCCAGCAGCTTAGAGGGCCTTATCTCGGGCAATCAGCCCCAGCATTTT. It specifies CASSLEGLISGNQPQHF.